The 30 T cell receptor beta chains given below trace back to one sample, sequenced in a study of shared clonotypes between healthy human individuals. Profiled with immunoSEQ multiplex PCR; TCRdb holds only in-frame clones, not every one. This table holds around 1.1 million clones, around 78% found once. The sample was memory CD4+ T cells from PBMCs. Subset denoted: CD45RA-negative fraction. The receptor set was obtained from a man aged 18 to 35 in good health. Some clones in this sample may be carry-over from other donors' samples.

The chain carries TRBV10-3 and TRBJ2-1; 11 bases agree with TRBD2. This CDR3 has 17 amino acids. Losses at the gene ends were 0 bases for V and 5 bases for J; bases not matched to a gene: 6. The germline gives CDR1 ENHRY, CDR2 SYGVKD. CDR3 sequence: CAISESKGLAAHNEQFF. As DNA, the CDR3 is TGTGCCATCAGTGAGTCGAAGGGACTAGCGGCCCACAATGAGCAGTTCTTC.

The CDR3 sequence is CASSIRGEGSNQPQHF. In DNA, the CDR3 is TGTGCCAGTAGTATAAGGGGAGAAGGGAGCAATCAGCCCCAGCATTTT. The J gene is TRBJ1-5, the V gene TRBV19, with a tentative D call TRBD1 (5 bases). V lost 2 bases and J lost 1, with 12 bases in between. This CDR3 is 16 amino acids long. In germline, CDR1 is LNHDA, CDR2 SQIVND (reference sequence).

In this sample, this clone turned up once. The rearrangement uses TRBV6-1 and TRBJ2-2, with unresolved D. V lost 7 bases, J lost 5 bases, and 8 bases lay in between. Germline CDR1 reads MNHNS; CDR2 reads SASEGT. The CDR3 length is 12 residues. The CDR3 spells CASMGGTGELFF. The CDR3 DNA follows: TGTGCCAGCATGGGTGGTACCGGGGAGCTGTTTTTT.

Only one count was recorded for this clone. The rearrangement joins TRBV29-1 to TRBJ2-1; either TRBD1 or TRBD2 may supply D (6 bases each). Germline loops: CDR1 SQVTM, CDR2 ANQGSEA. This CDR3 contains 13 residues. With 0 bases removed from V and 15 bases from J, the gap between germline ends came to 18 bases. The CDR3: CSVEDHRGGRWFF. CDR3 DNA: TGCAGCGTTGAAGACCACAGAGGGGGGAGGTGGTTCTTC.

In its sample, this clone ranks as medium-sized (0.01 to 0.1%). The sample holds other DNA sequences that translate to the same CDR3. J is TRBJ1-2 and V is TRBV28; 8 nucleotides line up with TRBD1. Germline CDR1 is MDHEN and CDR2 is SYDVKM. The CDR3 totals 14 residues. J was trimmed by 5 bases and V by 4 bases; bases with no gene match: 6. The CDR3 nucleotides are TGTGCCAGCAGTTCGACGCAGGGGGCGTATGGCTACACCTTC. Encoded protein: CASSSTQGAYGYTF.

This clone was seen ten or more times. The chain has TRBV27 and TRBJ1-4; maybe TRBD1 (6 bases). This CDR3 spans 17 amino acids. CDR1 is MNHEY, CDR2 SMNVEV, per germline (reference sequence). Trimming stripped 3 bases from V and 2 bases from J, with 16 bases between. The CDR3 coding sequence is TGTGCCAGCAGTTTTGCTCGGGGGGCGCGGACTAATGAAAAACTGTTTTTT. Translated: CASSFARGARTNEKLFF.

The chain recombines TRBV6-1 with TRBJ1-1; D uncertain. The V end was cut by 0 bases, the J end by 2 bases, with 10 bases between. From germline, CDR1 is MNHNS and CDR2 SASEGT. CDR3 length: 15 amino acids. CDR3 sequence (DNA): TGTGCCAGCAGTGAAGCGGGGAGGGTTAACACTGAAGCTTTCTTT. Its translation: CASSEAGRVNTEAFF.

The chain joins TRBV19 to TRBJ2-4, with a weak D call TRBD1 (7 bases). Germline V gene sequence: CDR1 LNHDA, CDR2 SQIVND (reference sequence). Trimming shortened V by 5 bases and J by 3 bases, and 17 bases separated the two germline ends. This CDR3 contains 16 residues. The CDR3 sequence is CASSPKEGQIKNIQYF. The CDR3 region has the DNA TGTGCCAGTAGTCCAAAGGAGGGACAGATCAAAAACATTCAGTACTTC.

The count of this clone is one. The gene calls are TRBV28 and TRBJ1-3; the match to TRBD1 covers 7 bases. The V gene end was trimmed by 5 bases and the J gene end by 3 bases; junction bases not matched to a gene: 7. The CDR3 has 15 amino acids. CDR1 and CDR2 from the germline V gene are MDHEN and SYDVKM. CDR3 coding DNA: TGTGCCAGCAGTCCCGTCGACAGGGTTGGAAACACCATATATTTT. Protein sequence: CASSPVDRVGNTIYF.

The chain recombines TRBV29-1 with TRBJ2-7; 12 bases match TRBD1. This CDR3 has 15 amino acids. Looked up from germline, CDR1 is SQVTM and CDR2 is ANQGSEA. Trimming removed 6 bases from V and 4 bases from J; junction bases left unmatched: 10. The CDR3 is CSVSRGTGGAYEQYF. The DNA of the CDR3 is TGCAGCGTCTCTAGGGGGACAGGGGGCGCATACGAGCAGTACTTC.

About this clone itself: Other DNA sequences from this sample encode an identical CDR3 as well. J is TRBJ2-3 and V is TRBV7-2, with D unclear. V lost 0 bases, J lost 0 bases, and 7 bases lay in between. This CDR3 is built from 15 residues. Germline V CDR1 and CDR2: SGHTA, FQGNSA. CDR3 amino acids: CASSLAPGSTDTQYF. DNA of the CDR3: TGTGCCAGCAGCTTAGCGCCGGGTAGCACAGATACGCAGTATTTT.

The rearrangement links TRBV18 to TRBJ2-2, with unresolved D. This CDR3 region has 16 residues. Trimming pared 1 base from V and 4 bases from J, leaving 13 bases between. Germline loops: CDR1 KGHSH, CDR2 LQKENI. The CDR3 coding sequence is TGTGCCAGCTCACCACGGGCAGATCTAACCACCGGGGAGCTGTTTTTT. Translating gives CASSPRADLTTGELFF.

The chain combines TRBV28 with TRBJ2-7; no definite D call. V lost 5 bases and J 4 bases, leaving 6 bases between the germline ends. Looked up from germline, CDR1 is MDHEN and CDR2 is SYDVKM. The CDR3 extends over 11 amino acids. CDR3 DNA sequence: TGTGCCAGCAGTATACTATACGAGCAGTACTTC. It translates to CASSILYEQYF.

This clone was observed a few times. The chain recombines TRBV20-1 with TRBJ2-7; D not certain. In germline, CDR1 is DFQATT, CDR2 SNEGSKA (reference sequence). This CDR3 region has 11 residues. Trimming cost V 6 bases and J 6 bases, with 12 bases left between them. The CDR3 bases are TGCAGTGCCCCGACCCCGTCCGAGCAGTACTTC. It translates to CSAPTPSEQYF.

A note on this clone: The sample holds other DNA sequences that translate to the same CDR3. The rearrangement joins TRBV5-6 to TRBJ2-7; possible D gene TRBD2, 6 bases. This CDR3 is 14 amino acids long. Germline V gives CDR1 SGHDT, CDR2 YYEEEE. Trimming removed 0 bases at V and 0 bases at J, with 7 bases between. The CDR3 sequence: CASSLAGSSYEQYF. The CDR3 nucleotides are TGTGCCAGCAGCTTGGCCGGGAGCTCCTACGAGCAGTACTTC. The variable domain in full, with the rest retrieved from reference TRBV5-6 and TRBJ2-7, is DAGVTQSPTHLIKTRGQQVTLRCSPKSGHDTVSWYQQALGQGPQFIFQYYEEEERQRGNFPDRFSGHQFPNYSSELNVNALLLGDSALYLCASSLAGSSYEQYFGPGTRLTVT.

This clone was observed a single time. The CDR3 spells CASSKIGDGVYGYTF. CDR3 bases: TGTGCCAGCAGTAAAATCGGGGACGGGGTCTATGGCTACACCTTC. This sequence joins TRBV6-5 and TRBJ1-2; D is possibly TRBD1 (5 bases). This CDR3 is built from 15 residues. V was trimmed by 5 bases and J by 4 bases, leaving 17 bases between them. Germline-derived CDR1 and CDR2 are MNHEY and SVGAGI.

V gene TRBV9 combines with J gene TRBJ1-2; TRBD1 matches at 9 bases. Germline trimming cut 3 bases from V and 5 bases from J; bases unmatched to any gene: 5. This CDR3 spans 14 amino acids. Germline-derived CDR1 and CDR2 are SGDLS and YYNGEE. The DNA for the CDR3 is TGTGCCAGCAGCGGAGGACAGGGGCATTATGGCTACACCTTC. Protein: CASSGGQGHYGYTF.

The CDR3: CAREIPGQNYGYTF. The CDR3 region has the DNA TGTGCCAGAGAGATACCGGGACAGAACTATGGCTACACCTTC. The rearrangement links TRBV2 to TRBJ1-2; the match to TRBD1 covers 7 bases. V dropped 9 bases and J dropped 2; count of bases not matched to a gene: 9. The CDR3 contains 14 residues. Germline lookup yields CDR1 SNHLY and CDR2 FYNNEI. Complete variable domain (other parts from reference TRBV2 and TRBJ1-2): EPEVTQTPSHQVTQMGQEVILRCVPISNHLYFYWYRQILGQKVEFLVSFYNNEISEKSEIFDDQFSVERPDGSNFTLKIRSTKLEDSAMYFCAREIPGQNYGYTFGSGTRLTVV.

The CDR3 loop reads CASSFQFPNTEAFF. The CDR3 nucleotides are TGTGCCAGCAGTTTTCAGTTCCCGAACACTGAAGCTTTCTTT. J is TRBJ1-1 and V is TRBV27, with D uncertain. Germline loops: CDR1 MNHEY, CDR2 SMNVEV (reference sequence). There are 14 residues in the CDR3. The V gene lost 3 bases and the J gene lost 1 base, with 9 bases spanning the gap.

The CDR3 protein is CASSLGRNSGANVLTF. In DNA form, the CDR3 reads TGTGCCAGCAGCCTGGGACGGAACTCTGGGGCCAACGTCCTGACTTTC. The rearrangement links TRBV2 to TRBJ2-6; D possibly uses TRBD1 or TRBD2 (5 bases each). Germline-derived CDR1 and CDR2 are SNHLY and FYNNEI. The V end was cut by 6 bases, the J end by 0 bases, with 12 bases between. This CDR3 is built from 16 residues.

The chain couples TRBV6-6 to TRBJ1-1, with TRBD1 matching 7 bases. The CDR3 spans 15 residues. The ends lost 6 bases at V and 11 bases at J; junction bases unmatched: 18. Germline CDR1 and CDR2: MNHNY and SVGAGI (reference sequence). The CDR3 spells CASSSTGASLRGAFF. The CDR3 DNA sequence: TGTGCCAGCAGCTCCACAGGGGCGTCACTGCGGGGCGCTTTCTTT.

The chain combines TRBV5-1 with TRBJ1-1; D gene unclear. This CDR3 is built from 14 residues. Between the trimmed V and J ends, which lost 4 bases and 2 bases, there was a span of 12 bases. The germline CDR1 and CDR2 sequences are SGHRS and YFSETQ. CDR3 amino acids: CASSTRVGNTEAFF. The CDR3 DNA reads TGCGCCAGCAGCACCCGGGTGGGAAACACTGAAGCTTTCTTT. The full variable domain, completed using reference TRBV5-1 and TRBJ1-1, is KAGVTQTPRYLIKTRGQQVTLSCSPISGHRSVSWYQQTPGQGLQFLFEYFSETQRNKGNFPGRFSGRQFSNSRSEMNVSTLELGDSALYLCASSTRVGNTEAFFGQGTRLTVV.

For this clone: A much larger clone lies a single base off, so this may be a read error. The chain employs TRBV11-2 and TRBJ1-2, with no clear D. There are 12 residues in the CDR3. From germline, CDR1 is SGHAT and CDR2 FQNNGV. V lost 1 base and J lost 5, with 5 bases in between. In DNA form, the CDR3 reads TGTGCCAGCAGCTTAGCGGGGTATGGCTACACCTTC. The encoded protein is CASSLAGYGYTF.

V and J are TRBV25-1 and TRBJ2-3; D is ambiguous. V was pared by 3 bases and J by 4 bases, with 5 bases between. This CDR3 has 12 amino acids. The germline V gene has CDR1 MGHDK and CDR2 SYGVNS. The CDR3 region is CASSDNSDTQYF. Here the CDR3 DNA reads TGTGCCAGCAGTGATAACTCAGATACGCAGTATTTT. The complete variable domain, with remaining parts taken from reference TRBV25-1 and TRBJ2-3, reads EADIYQTPRYLVIGTGKKITLECSQTMGHDKMYWYQQDPGMELHLIHYSYGVNSTEKGDLSSESTVSRIRTEHFPLTLESARPSHTSQYLCASSDNSDTQYFGPGTRLTVL.

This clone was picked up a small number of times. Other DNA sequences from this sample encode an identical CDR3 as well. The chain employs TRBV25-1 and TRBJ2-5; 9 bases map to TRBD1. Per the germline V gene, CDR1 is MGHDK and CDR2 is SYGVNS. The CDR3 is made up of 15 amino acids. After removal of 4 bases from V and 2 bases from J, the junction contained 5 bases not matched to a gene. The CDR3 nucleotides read TGTGCCAGCAGTGGGGGACAGGGTCCGCAAGAGACCCAGTACTTC. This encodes CASSGGQGPQETQYF.

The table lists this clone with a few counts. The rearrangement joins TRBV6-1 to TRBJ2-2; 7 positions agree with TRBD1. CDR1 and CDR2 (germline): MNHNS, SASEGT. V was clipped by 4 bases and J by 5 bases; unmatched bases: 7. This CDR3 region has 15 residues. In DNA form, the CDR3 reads TGTGCCAGCAGTGGCAACAGGGGTGGAACCGGGGAGCTGTTTTTT. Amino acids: CASSGNRGGTGELFF.

CDR3 in DNA: TGTGCCAGCAGGGGGTTGACACCTTCCAATCAGCCCCAGCATTTT. This translates into CASRGLTPSNQPQHF. The gene calls are TRBV2 and TRBJ1-5, with unresolved D. V dropped 6 bases and J dropped 3 bases, with 15 bases sitting between them. The CDR3 consists of 15 residues. Germline lookup yields CDR1 SNHLY and CDR2 FYNNEI.

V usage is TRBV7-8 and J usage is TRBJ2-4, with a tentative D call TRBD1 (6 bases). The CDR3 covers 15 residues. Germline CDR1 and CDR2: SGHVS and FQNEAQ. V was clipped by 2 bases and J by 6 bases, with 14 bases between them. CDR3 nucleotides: TGTGCCAGCAGCTTATCCACAGGGTACGGAAACATTCAGTACTTC. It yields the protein CASSLSTGYGNIQYF. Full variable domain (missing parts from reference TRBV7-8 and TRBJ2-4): GAGVSQSPRYKVAKRGQDVALRCDPISGHVSLFWYQQALGQGPEFLTYFQNEAQLDKSGLPSDRFFAERPEGSVSTLKIQRTQQEDSAVYLCASSLSTGYGNIQYFGAGTRLSVL.

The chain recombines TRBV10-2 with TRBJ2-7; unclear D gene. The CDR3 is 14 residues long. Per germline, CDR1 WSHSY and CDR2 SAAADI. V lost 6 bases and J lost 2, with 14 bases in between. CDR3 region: CASRALRSTYEQYF. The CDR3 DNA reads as TGCGCCAGCAGGGCCCTGAGATCAACCTACGAGCAGTACTTC.

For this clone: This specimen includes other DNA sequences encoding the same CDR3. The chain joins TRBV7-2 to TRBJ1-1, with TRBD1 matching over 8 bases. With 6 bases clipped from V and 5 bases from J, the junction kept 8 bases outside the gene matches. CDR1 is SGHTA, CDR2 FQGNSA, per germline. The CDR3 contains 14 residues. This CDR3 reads CASSRQGAGTEAFF. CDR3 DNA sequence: TGTGCCAGCAGTCGTCAGGGGGCTGGGACTGAAGCTTTCTTT.